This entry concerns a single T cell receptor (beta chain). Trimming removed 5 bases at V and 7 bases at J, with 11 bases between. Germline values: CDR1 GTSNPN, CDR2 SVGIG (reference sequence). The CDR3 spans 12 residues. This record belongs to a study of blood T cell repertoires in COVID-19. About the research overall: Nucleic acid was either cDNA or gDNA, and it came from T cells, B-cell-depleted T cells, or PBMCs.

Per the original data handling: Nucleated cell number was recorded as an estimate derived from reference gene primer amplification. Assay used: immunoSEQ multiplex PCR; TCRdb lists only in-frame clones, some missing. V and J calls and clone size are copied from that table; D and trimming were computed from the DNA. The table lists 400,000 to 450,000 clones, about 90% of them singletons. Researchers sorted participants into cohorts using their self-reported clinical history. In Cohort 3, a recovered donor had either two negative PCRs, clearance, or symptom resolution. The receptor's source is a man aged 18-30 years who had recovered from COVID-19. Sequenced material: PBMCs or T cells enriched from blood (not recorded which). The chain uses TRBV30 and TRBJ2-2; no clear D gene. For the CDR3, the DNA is TGTGCCTGGGTCCCTGTTTACGGGGAGCTGTTTTTT. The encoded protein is CAWVPVYGELFF. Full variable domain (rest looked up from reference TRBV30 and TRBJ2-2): SQTIHQWPATLVQPVGSPLSLECTVEGTSNPNLYWYRQAAGRGLQLLFYSVGIGQISSEVPQNLSASRPQDRQFILSSKKLLLSDSGFYLCAWVPVYGELFFGEGSRLTVL.